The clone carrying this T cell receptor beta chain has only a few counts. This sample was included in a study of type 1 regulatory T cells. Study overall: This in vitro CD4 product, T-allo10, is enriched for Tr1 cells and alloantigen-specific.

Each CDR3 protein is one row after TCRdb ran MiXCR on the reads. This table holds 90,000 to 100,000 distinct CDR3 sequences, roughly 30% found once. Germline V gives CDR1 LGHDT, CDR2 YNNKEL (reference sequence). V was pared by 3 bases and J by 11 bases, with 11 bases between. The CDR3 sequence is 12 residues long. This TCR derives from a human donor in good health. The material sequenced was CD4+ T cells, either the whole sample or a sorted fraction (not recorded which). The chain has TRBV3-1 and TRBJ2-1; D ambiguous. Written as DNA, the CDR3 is TGTGCCAGCAGCCAGTTATCTGACCAGCAGTTCTTC. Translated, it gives CASSQLSDQQFF.